The source of this T cell receptor beta chain is a study of shared clonotypes between healthy human individuals. On the study more broadly: The cohort comprised a couple of women and a few men. Their ages spanned 18 to 49 years.

Libraries were prepared by immunoSEQ multiplex PCR; TCRdb keeps only in-frame clonotypes and omits some of them. The table records about 2.1 million clones, around 93% of them present only once. Naivety among CD8 cells was defined by CD45RO negativity and positive CCR7 selection, thereby excluding terminally differentiated effector memory CD45RA+ cells. Germline values: CDR1 SEHNR, CDR2 FQNEAQ (reference sequence). The V gene end was trimmed by 5 bases and the J gene end by 5 bases; junction bases not matched to a gene: 4. The CDR3 length is 15 residues. This chain links TRBV7-9 with TRBJ2-3; the match to TRBD2 covers 13 bases. Sequencing was performed on naive CD8+ T cells from PBMCs. The TCR was taken from a man in his late teens or twenties in good health. Some clones in this sample may be carry-over from other donors' samples. CDR3: CASSRLAGGRDTQYF. In DNA, the CDR3 is TGTGCCAGCAGCCGACTAGCGGGAGGAAGAGATACGCAGTATTTT.